This T cell receptor (beta chain) derives from a study of T cells in Graves' hyperthyroidism and ophthalmopathy. Looking at the study overall: The authors collected peripheral blood at initial diagnosis, before any treatment.

Exclusion of a patient resulted from uncontrolled infection, other autoimmune disease, pregnancy or lactation. Every diagnosis used clinical symptoms, serum thyroxine and TRAb, thyroid ultrasound and orbital computed tomography. Amplification of TCR beta CDR3 regions was performed using RNA transcripts as template. The study used the HTBI primer set for a first-round RT-PCR of the TCR CDR3. TCRdb fed the multiplex PCR reads into MiXCR, producing one record per CDR3 protein. The table includes 250,000 to 400,000 distinct CDR3 sequences, 12% to 15% detected once. Study results and caveats: By a 13 V-J model, ophthalmopathy was set apart from stable hyperthyroidism.

This clonotype was seen many times. The antigen is not known. The CDR3 length is 13 residues. The trim removed 9 bases at V and 5 bases at J, leaving 9 bases unmatched. Germline V lookup: CDR1 LNHDA, CDR2 SQIVND (reference sequence). The chain is built from TRBV19 and TRBJ1-1; 7 bases are shared with TRBD1. This clonotype originated in a woman in her 40s with Graves' ophthalmopathy. Source material: blood. The CDR3 here is CASASDRDTEAFF. In DNA, the CDR3 is TGTGCCAGCGCAAGCGACAGGGATACTGAAGCTTTCTTT. Filled out from reference TRBV19 and TRBJ1-1, the complete variable domain reads DGGITQSPKYLFRKEGQNVTLSCEQNLNHDAMYWYRQDPGQGLRLIYYSQIVNDFQKGDIAEGYSVSREKKESFPLTVTSAQKNPTAFYLCASASDRDTEAFFGQGTRLTVV.